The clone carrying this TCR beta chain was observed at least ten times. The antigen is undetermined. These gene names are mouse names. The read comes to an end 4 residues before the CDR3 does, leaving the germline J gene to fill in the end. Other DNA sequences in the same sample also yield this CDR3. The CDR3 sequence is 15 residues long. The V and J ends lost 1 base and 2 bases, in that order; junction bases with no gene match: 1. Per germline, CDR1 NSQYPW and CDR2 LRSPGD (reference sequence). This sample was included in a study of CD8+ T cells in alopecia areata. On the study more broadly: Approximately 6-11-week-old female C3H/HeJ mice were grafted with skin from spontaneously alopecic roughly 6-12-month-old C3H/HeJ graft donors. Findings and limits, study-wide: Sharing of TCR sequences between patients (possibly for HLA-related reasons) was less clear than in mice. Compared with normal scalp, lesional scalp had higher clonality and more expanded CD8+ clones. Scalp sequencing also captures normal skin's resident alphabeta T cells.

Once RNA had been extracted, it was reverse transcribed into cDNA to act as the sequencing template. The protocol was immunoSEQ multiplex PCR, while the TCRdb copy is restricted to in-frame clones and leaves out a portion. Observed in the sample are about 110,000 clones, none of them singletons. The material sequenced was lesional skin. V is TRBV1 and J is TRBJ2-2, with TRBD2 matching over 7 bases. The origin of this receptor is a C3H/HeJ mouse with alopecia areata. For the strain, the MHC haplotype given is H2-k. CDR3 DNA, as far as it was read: TGCACCTGCAGTGCAGGGGGGGGGAACACCGGG. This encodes CTCSAGGGNTG. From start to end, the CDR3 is CTCSAGGGNTGQLYF.